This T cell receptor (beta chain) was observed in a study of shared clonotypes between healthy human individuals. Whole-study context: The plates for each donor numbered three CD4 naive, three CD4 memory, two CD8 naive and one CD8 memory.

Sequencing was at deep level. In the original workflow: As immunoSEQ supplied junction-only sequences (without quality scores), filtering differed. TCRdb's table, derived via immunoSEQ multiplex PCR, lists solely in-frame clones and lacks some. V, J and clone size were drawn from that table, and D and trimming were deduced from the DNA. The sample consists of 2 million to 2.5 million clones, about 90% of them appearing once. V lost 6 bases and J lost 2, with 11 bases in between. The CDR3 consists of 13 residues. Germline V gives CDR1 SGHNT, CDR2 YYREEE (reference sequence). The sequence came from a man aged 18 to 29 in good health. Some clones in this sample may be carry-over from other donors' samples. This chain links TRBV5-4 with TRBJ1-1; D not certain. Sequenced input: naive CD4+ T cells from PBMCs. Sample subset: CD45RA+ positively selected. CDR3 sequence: CASTGLQNTEAFF. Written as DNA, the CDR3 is TGTGCCAGCACCGGGCTCCAAAACACTGAAGCTTTCTTT. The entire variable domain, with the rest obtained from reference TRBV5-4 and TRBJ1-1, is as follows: ETGVTQSPTHLIKTRGQQVTLRCSSQSGHNTVSWYQQALGQGPQFIFQYYREEENGRGNFPPRFSGLQFPNYSSELNVNALELDDSALYLCASTGLQNTEAFFGQGTRLTVV.